A single count supports the clone carrying this T cell receptor beta chain. This sample is part of a study of blood T cell repertoires in COVID-19. The CDR3 is 11 amino acids. CDR1 SQVTM and CDR2 ANQGSEA come from the germline V gene. V was shortened by 7 bases and J by 6 bases, with 12 bases between the two germline ends. The data were produced by immunoSEQ multiplex PCR, yet TCRdb's version contains in-frame clones alone and is incomplete. The sample carries just over 200,000 clones, more than 75% recorded once. The specimen was peripheral blood. The gene calls are TRBV29-1 and TRBJ1-2; D might be TRBD1 (6 bases). This TCR came from a man older than 75 with acute or convalescent COVID-19. CDR3 loop: CSARGTDGYTF. The CDR3 DNA follows: TGCAGCGCGAGGGGGACCGATGGCTACACCTTC.